This T cell receptor (beta chain) was recovered during a study of tumor and adjacent non-tumor tissue in lung cancer. For the study at large: Some 4.2 million productive TCRbeta reads were obtained per sample on average.

In this sample, this clonotype turned up a few times. TCRbeta libraries were built with three rounds of nested PCR, modified from ARM-PCR. TCRdb fed the multiplex PCR reads into MiXCR, producing one record per CDR3 protein. The table shows over 85,000 distinct CDR3 sequences, with 84% occurring only once. RNA was extracted from bulk tissue without any cell sorting. The CDR3 contains 17 residues. Trimming removed 2 bases from V and 1 base from J, with 15 bases in between. Germline V gene lookup returns CDR1 MNHEY and CDR2 SMNVEV (reference sequence). Sequenced sample: lung tumor tissue. The genes are TRBV27 and TRBJ2-1; the D call may be TRBD1 or TRBD2 (5 bases each). This sequence originates from a man aged 65 to 85 with non-small cell lung cancer. CDR3 coding DNA: TGTGCCAGCAGTTTACGCCGGAGAGGGGTTTCCTACAATGAGCAGTTCTTC. It yields the protein CASSLRRRGVSYNEQFF.